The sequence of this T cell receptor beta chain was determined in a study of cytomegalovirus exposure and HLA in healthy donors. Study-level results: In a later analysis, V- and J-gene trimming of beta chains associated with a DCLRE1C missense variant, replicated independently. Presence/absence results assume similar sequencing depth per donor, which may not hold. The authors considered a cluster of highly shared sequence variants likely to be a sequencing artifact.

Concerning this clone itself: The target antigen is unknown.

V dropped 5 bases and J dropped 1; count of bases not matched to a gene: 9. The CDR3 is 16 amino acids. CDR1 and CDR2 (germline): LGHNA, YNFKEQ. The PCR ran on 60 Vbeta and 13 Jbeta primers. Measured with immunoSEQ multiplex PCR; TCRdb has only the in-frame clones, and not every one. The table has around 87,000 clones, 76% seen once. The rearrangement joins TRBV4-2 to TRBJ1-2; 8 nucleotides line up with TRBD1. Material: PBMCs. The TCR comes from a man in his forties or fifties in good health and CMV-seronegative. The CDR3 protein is CASSSQGGSFNYGYTF. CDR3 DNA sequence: TGTGCCAGCAGCTCACAGGGGGGATCCTTTAACTATGGCTACACCTTC.